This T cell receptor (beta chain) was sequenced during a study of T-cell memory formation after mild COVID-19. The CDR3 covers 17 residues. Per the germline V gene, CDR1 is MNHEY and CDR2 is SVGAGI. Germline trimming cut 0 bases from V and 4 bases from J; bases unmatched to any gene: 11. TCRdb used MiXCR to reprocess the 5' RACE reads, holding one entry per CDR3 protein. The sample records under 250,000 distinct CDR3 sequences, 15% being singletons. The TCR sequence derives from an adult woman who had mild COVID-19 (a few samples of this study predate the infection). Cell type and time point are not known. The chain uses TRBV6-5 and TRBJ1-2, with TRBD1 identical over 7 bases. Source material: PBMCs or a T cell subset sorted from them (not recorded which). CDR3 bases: TGTGCCAGCAGTTACTCCGTAACAGGGGCAGGGGGCTATGGCTACACCTTC. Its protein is CASSYSVTGAGGYGYTF.